The T cell receptor (beta chain) described here comes from a study of shared clonotypes between healthy human individuals. Germline V gene sequence: CDR1 MDHEN, CDR2 SYDVKM. The CDR3 has 16 residues. Libraries were prepared by immunoSEQ multiplex PCR; TCRdb keeps only in-frame clonotypes and omits some of them. The data contain over a million clones, about four fifths of them singletons. The chain carries TRBV28 and TRBJ2-7; TRBD2 aligns across 9 bases. The DNA end is a closer match to TRBJ2-5, so the J assignment may be wrong. This clonotype was sampled from a man in his late teens or twenties in good health. Some clones in this sample may be carry-over from other donors' samples. Sequencing used memory CD4+ T cells from PBMCs. Subset in this sample: CD45RA-negative fraction. CDR3 residues: CASSPVGGRDQETQYF. CDR3 coding DNA: TGTGCCAGCAGCCCCGTGGGCGGGAGGGACCAAGAGACCCAGTACTTC.